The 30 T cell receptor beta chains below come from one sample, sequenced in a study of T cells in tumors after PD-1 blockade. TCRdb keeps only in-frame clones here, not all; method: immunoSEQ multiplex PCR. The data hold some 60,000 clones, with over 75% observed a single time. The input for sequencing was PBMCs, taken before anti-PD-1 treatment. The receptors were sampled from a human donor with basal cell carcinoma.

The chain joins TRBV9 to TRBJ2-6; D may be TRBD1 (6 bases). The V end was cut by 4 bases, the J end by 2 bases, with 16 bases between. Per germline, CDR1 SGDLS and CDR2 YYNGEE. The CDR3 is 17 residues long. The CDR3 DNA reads TGTGCCAGCAGCTCACAGAACGCAGGGGCTGGGGCCAACGTCCTGACTTTC. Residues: CASSSQNAGAGANVLTF.

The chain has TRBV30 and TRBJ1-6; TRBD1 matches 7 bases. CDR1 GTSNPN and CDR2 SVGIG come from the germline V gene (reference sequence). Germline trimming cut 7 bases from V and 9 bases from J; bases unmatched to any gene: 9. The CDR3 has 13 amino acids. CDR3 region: CAFTGDRSSPLHF. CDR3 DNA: TGTGCCTTTACAGGGGATAGGAGTTCACCCCTCCACTTT.

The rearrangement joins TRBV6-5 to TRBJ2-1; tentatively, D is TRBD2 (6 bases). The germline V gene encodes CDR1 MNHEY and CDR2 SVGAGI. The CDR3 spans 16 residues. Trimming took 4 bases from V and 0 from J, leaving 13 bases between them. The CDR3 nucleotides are TGTGCCAGCAGTTTTTCGCTAGCGCGCTCCTACAATGAGCAGTTCTTC. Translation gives CASSFSLARSYNEQFF.

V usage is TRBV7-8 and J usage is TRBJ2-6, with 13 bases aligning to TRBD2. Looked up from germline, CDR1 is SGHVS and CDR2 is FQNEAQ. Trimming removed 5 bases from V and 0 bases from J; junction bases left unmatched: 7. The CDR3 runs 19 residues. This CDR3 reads CASSARLAGGYSGANVLTF. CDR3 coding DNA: TGTGCCAGCAGCGCCAGACTAGCGGGGGGCTACTCTGGGGCCAACGTCCTGACTTTC.

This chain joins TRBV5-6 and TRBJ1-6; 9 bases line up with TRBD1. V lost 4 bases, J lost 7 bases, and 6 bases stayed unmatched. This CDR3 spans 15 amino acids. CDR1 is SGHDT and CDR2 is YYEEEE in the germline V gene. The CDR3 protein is CASSRGTGQNSPLHF. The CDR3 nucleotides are TGTGCCAGCAGCCGGGGGACAGGGCAGAATTCACCCCTCCACTTT.

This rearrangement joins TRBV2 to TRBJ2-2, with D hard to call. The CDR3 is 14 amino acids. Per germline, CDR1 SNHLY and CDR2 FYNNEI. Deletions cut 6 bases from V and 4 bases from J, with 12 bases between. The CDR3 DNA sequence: TGTGCCAGCAGCTTCCTGGCAGTCACCGGGGAGCTGTTTTTT. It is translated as CASSFLAVTGELFF.

In DNA, the CDR3 is TGTGCCAGCAGCTTAGTCGGGCCGATTCCCTATGGCTACACCTTC. Translation gives CASSLVGPIPYGYTF. The rearrangement joins TRBV7-6 to TRBJ1-2; D ambiguous. CDR3 size: 15 residues. V lost 1 base and J lost 4, with 13 bases in between. Germline assignment: CDR1 SGHVS and CDR2 FNYEAQ.

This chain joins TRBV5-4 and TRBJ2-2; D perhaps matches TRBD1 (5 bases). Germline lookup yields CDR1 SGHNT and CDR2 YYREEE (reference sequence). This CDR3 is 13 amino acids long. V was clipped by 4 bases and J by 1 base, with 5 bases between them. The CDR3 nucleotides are TGTGCCAGCAGCGGACAGAACACCGGGGAGCTGTTTTTT. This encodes CASSGQNTGELFF.

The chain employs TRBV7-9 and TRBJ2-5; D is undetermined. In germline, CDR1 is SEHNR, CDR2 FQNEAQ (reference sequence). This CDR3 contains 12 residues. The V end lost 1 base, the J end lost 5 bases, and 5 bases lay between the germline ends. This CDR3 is CASSLVGETQYF. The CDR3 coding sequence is TGTGCCAGCAGCTTAGTGGGGGAGACCCAGTACTTC.

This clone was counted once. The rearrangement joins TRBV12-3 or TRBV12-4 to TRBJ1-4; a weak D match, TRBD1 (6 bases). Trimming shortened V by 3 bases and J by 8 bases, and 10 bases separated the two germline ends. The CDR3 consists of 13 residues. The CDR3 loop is CASSFNQGEKLFF. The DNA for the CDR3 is TGTGCCAGCAGTTTTAACCAGGGGGAAAAACTGTTTTTT.

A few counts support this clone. The CDR3 nucleotides read TGTGCCAGCAGACGCAACCCCCTGGGGGACCCTAACTATGGCTACACCTTC. It codes for CASRRNPLGDPNYGYTF. The V gene is TRBV5-4, the J gene TRBJ1-2, with D perhaps TRBD1 (5 bases). V was cut by 5 bases and J by 0 bases, with 20 bases left in between. Germline lookup yields CDR1 SGHNT and CDR2 YYREEE (reference sequence). CDR3 length: 17 amino acids.

The CDR3 nucleotides read TGCGCCAGCAGCCCAAGGACCGTCACAGATACGCAGTATTTT. Protein sequence: CASSPRTVTDTQYF. The gene calls are TRBV5-1 and TRBJ2-3; no clear D gene. CDR3 length: 14 amino acids. Deletions cut 4 bases from V and 2 bases from J, with 11 bases between. Germline V CDR1 and CDR2: SGHRS, YFSETQ.

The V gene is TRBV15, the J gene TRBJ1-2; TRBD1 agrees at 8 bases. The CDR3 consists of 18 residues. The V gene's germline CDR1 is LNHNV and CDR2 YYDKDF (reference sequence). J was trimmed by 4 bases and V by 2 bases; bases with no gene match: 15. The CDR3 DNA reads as TGTGCCACCAGCAGACCGCAGGGGGCGAATACCCTTACCTATGGCTACACCTTC. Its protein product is CATSRPQGANTLTYGYTF.

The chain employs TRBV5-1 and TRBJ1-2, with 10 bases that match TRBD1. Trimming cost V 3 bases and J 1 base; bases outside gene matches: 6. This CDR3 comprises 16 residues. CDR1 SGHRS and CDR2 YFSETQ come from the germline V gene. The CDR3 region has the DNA TGCGCCAGCAGCTCCGGGACAGGGGACATTAACTATGGCTACACCTTC. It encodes CASSSGTGDINYGYTF.

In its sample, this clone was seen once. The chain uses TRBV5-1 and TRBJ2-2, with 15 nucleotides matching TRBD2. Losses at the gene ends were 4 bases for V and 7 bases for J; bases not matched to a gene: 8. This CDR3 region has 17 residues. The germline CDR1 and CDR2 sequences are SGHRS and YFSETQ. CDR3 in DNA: TGCGCCAGCAGCCCCGGACTAGCGGGGGGGCCTGGCGGGGAGCTGTTTTTT. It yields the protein CASSPGLAGGPGGELFF.

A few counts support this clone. Here the CDR3 reads CASTTLGAGVNEQFF. CDR3 coding DNA: TGTGCCAGCACCACCCTCGGGGCGGGGGTCAATGAGCAGTTCTTC. The chain couples TRBV6-5 to TRBJ2-1; the match to TRBD2 covers 7 bases. V shed 7 bases, J shed 6 bases, and the junction held 12 bases outside the gene matches. The length of the CDR3 is 15 residues. Germline values: CDR1 MNHEY, CDR2 SVGAGI.

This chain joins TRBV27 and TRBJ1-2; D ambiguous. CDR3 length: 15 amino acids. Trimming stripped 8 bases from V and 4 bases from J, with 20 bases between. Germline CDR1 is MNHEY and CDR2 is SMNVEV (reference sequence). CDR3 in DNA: TGTGCCAGCGGGGAGAGATCCGGGCTAATCTATGGCTACACCTTC. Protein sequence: CASGERSGLIYGYTF.

Here the CDR3 reads CASSDSSLGRPQFF. CDR3 in DNA: TGTGCCAGCAGTGACTCGAGTCTAGGCAGGCCACAGTTCTTC. This chain connects TRBV6-4 to TRBJ2-1, with unresolved D. CDR3 size: 14 residues. CDR1 is MRHNA and CDR2 is SNTAGT in the germline V gene. V was pared by 0 bases and J by 13 bases, with 16 bases between.

The CDR3 DNA follows: TGTGCCAGCAGTGCCGGCAGCCAGCCCCAGCATTTT. As protein: CASSAGSQPQHF. J is TRBJ1-5 and V is TRBV2; D not resolved. The CDR3 length is 12 residues. Trimming pared 4 bases from V and 7 bases from J, leaving 8 bases between. The germline gives CDR1 SNHLY, CDR2 FYNNEI.

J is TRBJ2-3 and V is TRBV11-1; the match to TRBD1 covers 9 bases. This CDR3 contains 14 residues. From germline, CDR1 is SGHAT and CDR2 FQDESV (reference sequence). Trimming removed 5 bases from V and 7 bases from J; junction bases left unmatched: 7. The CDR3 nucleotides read TGTGCCAGCAGCCCCACAGGGGGCCGAAATACGCAGTATTTT. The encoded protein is CASSPTGGRNTQYF.

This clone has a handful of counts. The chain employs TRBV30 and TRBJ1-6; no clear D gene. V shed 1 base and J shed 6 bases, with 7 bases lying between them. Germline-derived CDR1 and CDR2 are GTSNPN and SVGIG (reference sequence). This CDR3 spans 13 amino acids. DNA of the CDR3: TGTGCCTGGAGTGACCTGGTTAATTCACCCCTCCACTTT. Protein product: CAWSDLVNSPLHF.

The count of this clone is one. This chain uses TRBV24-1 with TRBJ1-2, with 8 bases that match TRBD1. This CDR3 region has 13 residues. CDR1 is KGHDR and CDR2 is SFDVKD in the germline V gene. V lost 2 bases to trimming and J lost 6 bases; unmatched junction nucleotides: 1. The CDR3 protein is CATSDYRGDGYTF. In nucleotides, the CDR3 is TGTGCCACCAGTGATTACAGGGGGGATGGCTACACCTTC.

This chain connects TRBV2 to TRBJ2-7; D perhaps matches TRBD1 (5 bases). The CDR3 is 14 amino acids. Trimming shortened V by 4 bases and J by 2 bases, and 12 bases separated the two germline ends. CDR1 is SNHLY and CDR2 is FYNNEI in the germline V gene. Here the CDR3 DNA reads TGTGCCAGCAGTGGTGGCAGGGAAGCCTACGAGCAGTACTTC. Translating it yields CASSGGREAYEQYF. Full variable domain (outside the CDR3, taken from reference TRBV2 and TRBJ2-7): EPEVTQTPSHQVTQMGQEVILRCVPISNHLYFYWYRQILGQKVEFLVSFYNNEISEKSEIFDDQFSVERPDGSNFTLKIRSTKLEDSAMYFCASSGGREAYEQYFGPGTRLTVT.

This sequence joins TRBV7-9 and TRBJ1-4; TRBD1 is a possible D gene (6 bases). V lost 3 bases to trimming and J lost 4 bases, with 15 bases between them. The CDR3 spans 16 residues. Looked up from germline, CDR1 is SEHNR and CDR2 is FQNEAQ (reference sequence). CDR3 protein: CASSFGTGAFNEKLFF. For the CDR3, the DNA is TGTGCCAGCAGCTTCGGGACGGGGGCGTTTAATGAAAAACTGTTTTTT.

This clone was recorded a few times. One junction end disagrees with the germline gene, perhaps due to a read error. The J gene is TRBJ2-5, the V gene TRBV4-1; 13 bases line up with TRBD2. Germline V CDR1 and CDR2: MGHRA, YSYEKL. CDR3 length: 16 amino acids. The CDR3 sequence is CASTQLAGGRRETQYF. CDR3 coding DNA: TGCGCCAGCACCCAACTAGCGGGGGGGCGTAGGGAGACCCAGTACTTC.

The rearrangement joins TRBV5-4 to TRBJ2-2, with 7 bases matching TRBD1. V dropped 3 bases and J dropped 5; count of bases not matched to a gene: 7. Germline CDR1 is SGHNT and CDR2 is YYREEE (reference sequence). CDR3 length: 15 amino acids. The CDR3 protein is CASSSGTVLTGELFF. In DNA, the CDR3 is TGTGCCAGCAGCTCCGGGACAGTACTGACCGGGGAGCTGTTTTTT.

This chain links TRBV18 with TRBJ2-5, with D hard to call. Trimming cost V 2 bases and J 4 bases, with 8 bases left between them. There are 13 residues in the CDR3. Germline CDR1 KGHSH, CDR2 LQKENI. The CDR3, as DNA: TGTGCCAGCTCACCAAACAGAGGAGAGACCCAGTACTTC. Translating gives CASSPNRGETQYF.

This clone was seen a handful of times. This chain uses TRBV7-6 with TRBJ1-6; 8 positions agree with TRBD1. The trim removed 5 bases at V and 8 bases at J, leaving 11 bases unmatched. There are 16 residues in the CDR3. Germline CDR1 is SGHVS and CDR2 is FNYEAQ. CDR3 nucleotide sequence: TGTGCCAGCAGCGACAAAGGACAGGGATGGCATTCACCCCTCCACTTT. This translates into CASSDKGQGWHSPLHF.

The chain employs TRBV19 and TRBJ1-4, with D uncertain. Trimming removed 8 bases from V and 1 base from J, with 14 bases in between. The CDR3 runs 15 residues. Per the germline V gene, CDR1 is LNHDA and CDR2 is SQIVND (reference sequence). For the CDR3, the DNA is TGTGCCAGTGGTCGGGTTGTTGAAACTAATGAAAAACTGTTTTTT. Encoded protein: CASGRVVETNEKLFF.

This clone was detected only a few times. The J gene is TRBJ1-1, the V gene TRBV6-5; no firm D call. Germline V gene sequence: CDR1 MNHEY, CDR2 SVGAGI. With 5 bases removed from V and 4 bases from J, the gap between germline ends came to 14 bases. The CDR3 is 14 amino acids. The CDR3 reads CASSPQRVGTEAFF. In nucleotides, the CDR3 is TGTGCCAGCAGTCCTCAAAGGGTTGGCACTGAAGCTTTCTTT.